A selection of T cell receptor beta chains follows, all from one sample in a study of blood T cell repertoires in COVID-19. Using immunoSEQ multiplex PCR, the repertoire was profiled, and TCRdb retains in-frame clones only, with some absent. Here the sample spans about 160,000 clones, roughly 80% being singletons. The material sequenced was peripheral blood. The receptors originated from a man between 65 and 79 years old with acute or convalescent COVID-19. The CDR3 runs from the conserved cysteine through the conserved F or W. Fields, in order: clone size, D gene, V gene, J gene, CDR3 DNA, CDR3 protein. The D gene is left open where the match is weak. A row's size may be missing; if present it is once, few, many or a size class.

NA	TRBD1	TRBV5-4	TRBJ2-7	TGTGCCAGCAGCTCGGACAGGGGCTACGAGCAGTACTTC	CASSSDRGYEQYF
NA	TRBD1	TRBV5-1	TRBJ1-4	TGCGCCAGCAGCACAGGGGGCCCGACTAATGAAAAACTGTTTTTT	CASSTGGPTNEKLFF
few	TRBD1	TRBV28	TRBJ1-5	TGTGCCAGCAGTTTCCCAACAGGGGCAAATCAGCCCCAGCATTTT	CASSFPTGANQPQHF
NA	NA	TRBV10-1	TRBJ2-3	TGCGCCAGCAGTGAGTTGACTAGCACAGATACGCAGTATTTT	CASSELTSTDTQYF
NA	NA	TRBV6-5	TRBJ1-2	TGTGCCAGCATAAACCTGGGGGGGGATGGCTACACCTTC	CASINLGGDGYTF
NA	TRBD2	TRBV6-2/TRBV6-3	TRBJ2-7	TGTGCCAGCAGCGACCCCAGCGGGGGCCTCTACGAGCAGTACTTC	CASSDPSGGLYEQYF
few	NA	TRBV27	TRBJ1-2	TGTGCCAGCAGTTTAGATCCCAAGGCGGCGTATGGCTACACCTTC	CASSLDPKAAYGYTF
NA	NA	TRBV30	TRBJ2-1	TGTGCCTGGATAGCGGACTACAATGAGCAGTTCTTC	CAWIADYNEQFF
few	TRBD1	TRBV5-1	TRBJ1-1	TGCGCCAGCAGCAGCGGACAGGGGGCGAGAGGGACTGAAGCTTTCTTT	CASSSGQGARGTEAFF
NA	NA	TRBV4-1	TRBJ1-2	TGCGCCAGCAGCCAAGATGGGGGGAGCTATGGCTACACCTTC	CASSQDGGSYGYTF
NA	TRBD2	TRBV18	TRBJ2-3	TGTGCCAGCTCACCCCTGCAGAGGATGAAGCGGGGTAACGGCACAGATACGCAGTATTTT	CASSPLQRMKRGNGTDTQYF
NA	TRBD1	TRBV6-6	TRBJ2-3	TGTGCCATCCGGGACAGGGGTTCTGATACGCAGTATTTT	CAIRDRGSDTQYF
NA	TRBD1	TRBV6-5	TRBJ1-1	TGTGCCAGCAAGACAGGGCGGGAGGGCACTGAAGCTTTCTTT	CASKTGREGTEAFF
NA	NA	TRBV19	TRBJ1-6	TGTGCCAGTAGTGTTGCTACGGCCAGGGCGAATAATTCACCCCTCCACTTT	CASSVATARANNSPLHF
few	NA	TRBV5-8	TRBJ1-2	TGTGCCAGCAGCTTGGGATGGGCTGTCTATGGCTACACCTTC	CASSLGWAVYGYTF
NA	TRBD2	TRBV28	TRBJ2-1	TGTGCCAGCACAGCGAGTCTAGCGGGAGGACTAGAGGAGCAGTTCTTC	CASTASLAGGLEEQFF
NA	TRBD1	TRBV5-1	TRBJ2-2	TGCGCCAGCAGCCTGCGGACAGGGGGCACCGGGGAGCTGTTTTTT	CASSLRTGGTGELFF
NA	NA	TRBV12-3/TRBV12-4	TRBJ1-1	TGTGCCAGCAGGGAACAGGAGAACACTGAAGCTTTCTTT	CASREQENTEAFF
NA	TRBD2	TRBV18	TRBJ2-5	TGTGCCAGCTCACCACCCTCGGGAGGGCCCCAAGAGACCCAGTACTTC	CASSPPSGGPQETQYF
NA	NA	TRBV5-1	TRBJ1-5	TGCGCCAGCAGCTTGGATGCCCAGGGCGGACAGCCCCAGCATTTT	CASSLDAQGGQPQHF
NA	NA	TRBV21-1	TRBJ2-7	TGTGCCCTCGATGGTCCTAAATATAACGAGCAGTACTTC	CALDGPKYNEQYF
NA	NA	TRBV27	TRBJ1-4	TGTGCCAGCTGCTCGGGTAAGGGGGACCTTGAAAAACTGTTTTTT	CASCSGKGDLEKLFF
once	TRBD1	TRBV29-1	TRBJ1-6	TGCAGCGTCTCTACGGGACAGGGGTTTTCACCCCTCCACTTT	CSVSTGQGFSPLHF
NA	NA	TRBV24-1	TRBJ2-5	TGTGCCACCAGTGCCGCCACGGGGGGCGCTCAAGGCGAGACCCAGTACTTC	CATSAATGGAQGETQYF
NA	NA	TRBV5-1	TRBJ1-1	TGCGCCAGCAGCTCACTACAGGGCGCGATGAACACTGAAGCTTTCTTT	CASSSLQGAMNTEAFF
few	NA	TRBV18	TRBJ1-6	TGTGCCAGCTCACCACCGAACAGTGGGCCCCACTTT	CASSPPNSGPHF
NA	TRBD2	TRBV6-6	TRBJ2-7	TGTGCCAGCAGTTACTCGCCCAGCGGGGATTTCTACGAGCAGTACTTC	CASSYSPSGDFYEQYF
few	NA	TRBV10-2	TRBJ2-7	TGCGCCAGCAGTGAGCTCTTCGGTACAGGGTCCTACGAGCAGTACTTC	CASSELFGTGSYEQYF
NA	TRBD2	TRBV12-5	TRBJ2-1	TGTGCTAGTGGTTTGGAGCCGGGACTAGCGGGACCCGGTCTCCCCTACAATGAGCAGTTCTTC	CASGLEPGLAGPGLPYNEQFF